What follows is one TCR beta chain and its context. Its target antigen remains unknown. Base-call qualities are not available, and no considerably larger clone is one nucleotide away. Separate from the approximately 690-subject first cohort, the validation cohort of about 130 subjects was the group to which the donors belonged. The data derive from a study of cytomegalovirus exposure and HLA in healthy donors (dated by TCRdb to about 2017). In the study overall: The 700 or so repertoires of the first cohort and the 120 or so validation repertoires were produced on the same platform, according to a later analysis. The study aimed to test whether cataloging public T cell receptors could reveal signatures of past pathogen exposure. Besides the first cohort of approximately 670 subjects, a separate validation cohort made up of roughly 120 different subjects was used. The study combined high-throughput TCR immunosequencing, statistical association of individual TCRs with disease status, and machine learning to predict cytomegalovirus infection status. Broader findings and caveats from the paper: In the study, some 180 TCR beta chains were listed as associated with cytomegalovirus. Most TCR sequences were observed very rarely across donors, whereas some public TCRs were present in many individuals. The authors suggested that the approach could potentially be generalized to other disease states and immunological phenotypes. The validation cohort had no HLA typing available for a later analysis, so co-occurrence within that cohort was assessed over all 120 or so repertoires. Subsequent analysis determined that TCRs grouped into clusters in the first cohort also showed a tendency toward co-occurrence across the roughly 130 validation repertoires, and roughly 95% of cluster scores exceeded 0. The classifier was reported to diagnose cytomegalovirus status with high specificity and sensitivity in both the original and validation cohorts. In vitro tests confirmed that a few of the cytomegalovirus-associated TCR beta chains recognize cytomegalovirus antigens.

The germline V gene specifies MGHRA as CDR1 and YSYEKL as CDR2. Counted from cysteine to phenylalanine, this CDR3 has 14 amino acids. The retained sequence is limited to the CDR3, 42 bases, with the frame set at the first base. A distance of 5 bases separates the germline ends of V and J, which lose 0 bases and 0 bases respectively. The protocol used for the library was the immunoSEQ multiplex PCR assay. As for the authors' bioinformatics: A statistical classification framework was developed to diagnose cytomegalovirus status using the catalog of TCR beta chain sequences. The table was pulled from immuneACCESS by TCRdb, which kept in-frame rearrangements only. Such tables lose some clones; where checked, under half of the loss comes from unresolved V genes, and the rest has no known cause. That table is the source of V, J and clone size, and D and trimming were worked out from the DNA. The sample includes about 360,000 clones, with 86% observed a single time. Together, the top ten hold roughly 0.8% of the sample.

The sequenced material came from PBMCs. This receptor was taken from a woman between 18 and 30 years old in good health and CMV-seronegative. Rearrangement joined TRBV4-1 to TRBJ1-2, with the D gene call left open. This receptor has the CDR3 CASSQDNTNYGYTF. The sequence in DNA is TGCGCCAGCAGCCAAGATAACACTAACTATGGCTACACCTTC.